The T cell receptor beta chain described here comes from a study of OX40 agonist ivuxolimab in advanced cancers. Study-wide findings and caveats: Expansion of clones was among the lowest in partial responders at 0.1-3.0 mg/kg.

The CDR3 loop spans 12 amino acids. Trimming shortened V by 6 bases and J by 5 bases, and 11 bases separated the two germline ends. The germline gives CDR1 SQVTM, CDR2 ANQGSEA. Only in-frame clones appear in the TCRdb table, and some are missing; sequencing was by immunoSEQ multiplex PCR. Here the sample spans some 45,000 clones, around 79% being singletons. About this clone itself: The antigen is undetermined.

The source of this sequence is an adult with an advanced solid tumor such as melanoma, head and neck, liver or kidney cancer. The rearrangement joins TRBV29-1 to TRBJ1-5; D is uncertain. The starting material was CD4+ or CD8+ T cells sorted from blood, obtained in a trial of the OX40 agonist ivuxolimab. The CDR3 loop is CSVALRDQPQHF. The CDR3, as DNA: TGCAGCGTGGCCCTTCGAGATCAGCCCCAGCATTTT.